This TCR beta chain was recorded in a study of PD-1 blockade in classical Hodgkin lymphoma. V was pared by 4 bases and J by 4 bases, with 9 bases between. The CDR3 sequence is 13 residues long. The germline V gene encodes CDR1 LGHNA and CDR2 YNFKEQ. Sequencing used immunoSEQ multiplex PCR; TCRdb keeps in-frame clones, though not all of them. The sample lists some 33,000 clones, about four fifths occurring once. Described time point: cycle 4 day 1 (C4D1), after less than 7 weeks of nivolumab. Brentuximab vedotin exposure varied among the patients, all of whom had relapsed after autologous stem cell transplantation. Complete response, partial response or progressive disease made up the best responses.

V usage is TRBV4-2 and J usage is TRBJ2-3; the D gene is possibly TRBD2 (6 bases). This receptor was taken from a human donor with classical Hodgkin lymphoma. The sample consisted of peripheral blood mononuclear cells (PBMCs), taken before the fourth cycle of nivolumab. The CDR3 here is CASSPGLSDTQYF. The CDR3 DNA is TGTGCCAGCAGCCCGGGACTTTCAGATACGCAGTATTTT.